This TCR beta chain was sequenced in a study of shared clonotypes between healthy human individuals. Overall study context: Donors, aged 18 to 49, were a couple of women and a few men.

V lost 6 bases and J lost 10, with 16 bases in between. This CDR3 contains 12 residues. The germline gives CDR1 MNHNS, CDR2 SASEGT. The method was immunoSEQ multiplex PCR; TCRdb's version includes in-frame clones alone and lacks a portion of them. The data hold about 730,000 clones, with over 60% observed a single time. The sample was memory CD4+ T cells sorted from blood. The subset denotes: CD45RA-negative fraction. The clonotype was recovered from a woman aged 25 to 39 in good health. This sequence joins TRBV6-1 and TRBJ2-7; D possibly uses TRBD1 or TRBD2 (7 bases each). CDR3 coding DNA: TGTGCCAGCAGCGGGGAGGGGGCGCGTCAGTACTTC. It translates to CASSGEGARQYF.